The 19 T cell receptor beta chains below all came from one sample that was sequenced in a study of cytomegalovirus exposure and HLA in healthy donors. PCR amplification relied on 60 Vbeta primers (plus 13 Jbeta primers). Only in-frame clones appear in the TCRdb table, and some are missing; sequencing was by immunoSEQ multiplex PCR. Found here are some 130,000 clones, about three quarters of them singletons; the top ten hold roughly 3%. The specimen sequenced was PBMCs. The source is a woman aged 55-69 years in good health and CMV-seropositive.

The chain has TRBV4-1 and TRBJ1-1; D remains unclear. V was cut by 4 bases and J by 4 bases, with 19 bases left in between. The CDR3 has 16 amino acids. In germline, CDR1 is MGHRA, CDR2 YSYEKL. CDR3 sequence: CASSPVQREGATEAFF. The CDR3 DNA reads TGCGCCAGCAGCCCTGTCCAACGTGAGGGCGCCACTGAAGCTTTCTTT.

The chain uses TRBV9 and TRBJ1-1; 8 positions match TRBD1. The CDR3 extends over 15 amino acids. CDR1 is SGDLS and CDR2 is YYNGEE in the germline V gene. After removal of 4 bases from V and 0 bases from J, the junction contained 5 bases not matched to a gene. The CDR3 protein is CASSPQGALNTEAFF. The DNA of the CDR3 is TGTGCCAGCAGCCCCCAGGGGGCATTGAACACTGAAGCTTTCTTT.

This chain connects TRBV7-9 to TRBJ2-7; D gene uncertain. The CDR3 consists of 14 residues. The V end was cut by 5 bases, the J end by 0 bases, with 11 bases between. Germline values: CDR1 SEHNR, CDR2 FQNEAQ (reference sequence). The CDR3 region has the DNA TGTGCCAGCAGCCCCCCCGCGAGCTCCTACGAGCAGTACTTC. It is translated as CASSPPASSYEQYF.

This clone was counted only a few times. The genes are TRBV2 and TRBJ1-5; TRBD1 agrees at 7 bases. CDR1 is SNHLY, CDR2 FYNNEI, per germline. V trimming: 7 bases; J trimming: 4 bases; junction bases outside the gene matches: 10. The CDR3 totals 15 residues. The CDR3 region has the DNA TGTGCCAGCACCCTAAGAGGGGGCTCGAATCAGCCCCAGCATTTT. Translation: CASTLRGGSNQPQHF.

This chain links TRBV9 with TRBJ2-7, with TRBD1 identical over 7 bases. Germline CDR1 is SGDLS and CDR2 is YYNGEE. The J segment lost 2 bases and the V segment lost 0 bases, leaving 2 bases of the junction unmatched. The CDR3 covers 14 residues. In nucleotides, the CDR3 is TGTGCCAGCAGCGTAGGTGGACAGGCCTACGAGCAGTACTTC. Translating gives CASSVGGQAYEQYF.

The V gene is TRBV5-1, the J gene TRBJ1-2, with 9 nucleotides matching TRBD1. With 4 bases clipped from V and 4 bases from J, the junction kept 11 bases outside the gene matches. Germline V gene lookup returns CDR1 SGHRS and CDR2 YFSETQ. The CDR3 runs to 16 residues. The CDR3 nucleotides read TGCGCCAGCAGCACCGTTGGACAGGGGCGAGGCTATGGCTACACCTTC. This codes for CASSTVGQGRGYGYTF.

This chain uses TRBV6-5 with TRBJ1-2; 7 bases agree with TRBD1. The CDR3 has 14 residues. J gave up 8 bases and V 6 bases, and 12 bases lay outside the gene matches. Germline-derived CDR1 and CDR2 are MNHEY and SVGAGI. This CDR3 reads CASRGTRDSPGYTF. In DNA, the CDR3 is TGTGCCAGCAGAGGTACCCGGGACAGTCCCGGCTACACCTTC.

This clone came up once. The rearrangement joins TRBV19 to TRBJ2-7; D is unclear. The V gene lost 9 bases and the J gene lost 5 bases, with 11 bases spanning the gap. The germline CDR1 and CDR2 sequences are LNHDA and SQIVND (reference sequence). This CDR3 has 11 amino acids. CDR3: CASKNSNEQYF. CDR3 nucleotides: TGTGCCAGCAAAAACAGCAACGAGCAGTACTTC.

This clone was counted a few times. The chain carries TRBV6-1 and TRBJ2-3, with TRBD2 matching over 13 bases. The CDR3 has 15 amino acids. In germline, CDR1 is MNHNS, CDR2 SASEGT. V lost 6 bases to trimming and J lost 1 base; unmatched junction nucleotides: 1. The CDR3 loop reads CASSGLAGGTDTQYF. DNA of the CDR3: TGTGCCAGCAGCGGACTAGCGGGGGGCACAGATACGCAGTATTTT.

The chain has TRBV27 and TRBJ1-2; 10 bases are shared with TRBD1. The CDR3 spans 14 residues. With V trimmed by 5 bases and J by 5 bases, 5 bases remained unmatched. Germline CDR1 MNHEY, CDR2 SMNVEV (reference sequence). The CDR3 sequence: CASSPRQGAYGYTF. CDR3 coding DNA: TGTGCCAGCAGTCCCCGACAGGGGGCGTATGGCTACACCTTC.

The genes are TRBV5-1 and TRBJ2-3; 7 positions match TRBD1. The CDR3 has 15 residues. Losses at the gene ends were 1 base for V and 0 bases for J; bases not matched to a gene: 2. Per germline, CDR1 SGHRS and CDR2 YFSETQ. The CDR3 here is CASSLSGQSTDTQYF. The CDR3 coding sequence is TGCGCCAGCAGCTTGTCGGGACAGAGCACAGATACGCAGTATTTT.

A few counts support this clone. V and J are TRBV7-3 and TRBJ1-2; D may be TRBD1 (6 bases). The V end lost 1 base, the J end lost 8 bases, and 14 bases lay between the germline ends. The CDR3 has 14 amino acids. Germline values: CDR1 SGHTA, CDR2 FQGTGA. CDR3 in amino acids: CASSLNQAGDGYTF. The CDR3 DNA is TGTGCCAGCAGCTTAAACCAGGCAGGGGACGGCTACACCTTC.

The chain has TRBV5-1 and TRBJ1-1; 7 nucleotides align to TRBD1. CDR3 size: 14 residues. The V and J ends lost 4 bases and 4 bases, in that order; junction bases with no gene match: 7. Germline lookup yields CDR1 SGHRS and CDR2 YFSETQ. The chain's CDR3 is CASSPPGGFTEAFF. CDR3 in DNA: TGCGCCAGCAGCCCTCCAGGGGGATTCACTGAAGCTTTCTTT.

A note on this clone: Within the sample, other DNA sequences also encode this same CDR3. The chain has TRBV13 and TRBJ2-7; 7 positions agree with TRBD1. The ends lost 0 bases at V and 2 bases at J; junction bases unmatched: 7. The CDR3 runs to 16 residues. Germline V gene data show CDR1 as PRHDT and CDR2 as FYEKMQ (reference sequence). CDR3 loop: CASSLGTGTDTYEQYF. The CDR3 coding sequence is TGTGCCAGCAGCTTAGGGACCGGGACAGATACCTACGAGCAGTACTTC.

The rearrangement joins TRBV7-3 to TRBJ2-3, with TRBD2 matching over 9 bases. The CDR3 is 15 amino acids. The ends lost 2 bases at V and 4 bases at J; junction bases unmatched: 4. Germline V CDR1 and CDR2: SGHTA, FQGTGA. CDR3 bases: TGTGCCAGCAGCTTAGGCGGGGGGGCCGCAGATACGCAGTATTTT. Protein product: CASSLGGGAADTQYF.

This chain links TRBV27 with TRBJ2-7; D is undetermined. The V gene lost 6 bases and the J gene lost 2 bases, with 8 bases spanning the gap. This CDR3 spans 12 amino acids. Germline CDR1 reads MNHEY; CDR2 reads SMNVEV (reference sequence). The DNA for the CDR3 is TGTGCCAGCAGCAGGTCTACCTACGAGCAGTACTTC. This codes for CASSRSTYEQYF.

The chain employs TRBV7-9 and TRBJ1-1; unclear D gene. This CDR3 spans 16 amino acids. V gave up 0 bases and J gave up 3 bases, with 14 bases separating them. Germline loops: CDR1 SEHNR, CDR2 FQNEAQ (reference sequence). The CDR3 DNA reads TGTGCCAGCAGCTTAGCTCGGTCCTTGGTGGACACTGAAGCTTTCTTT. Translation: CASSLARSLVDTEAFF.

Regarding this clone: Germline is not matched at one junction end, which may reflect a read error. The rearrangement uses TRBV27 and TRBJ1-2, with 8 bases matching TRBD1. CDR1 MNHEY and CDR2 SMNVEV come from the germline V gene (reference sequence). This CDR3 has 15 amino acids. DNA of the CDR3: TGTGCCCGCAGTTCGACAGGGGAAAGAGGCTATGGCTACACCTTC. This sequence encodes CARSSTGERGYGYTF.

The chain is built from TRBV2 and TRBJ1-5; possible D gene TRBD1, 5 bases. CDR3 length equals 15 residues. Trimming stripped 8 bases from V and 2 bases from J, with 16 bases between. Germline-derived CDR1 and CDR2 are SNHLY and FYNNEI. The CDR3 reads CASGEGTGGNQPQHF. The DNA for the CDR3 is TGTGCCAGCGGAGAGGGGACGGGAGGCAATCAGCCCCAGCATTTT.